This entry is about one T cell receptor beta chain. Its target is unknown. This record belongs to a study of OX40 agonist ivuxolimab in advanced cancers. The overall study: In this cohort, patients received ivuxolimab, an agonistic anti-OX40 (CD134) antibody. The mean age was roughly 60 years, ranging from about 23 to 79, with more than 70% of participants male. Broader study findings: The average count of expanded clones was higher among CD8+ T cells than among CD4+.

Only in-frame clones appear in the TCRdb table, and some are missing; sequencing was by immunoSEQ multiplex PCR. This table holds more than 40,000 clones, 88% found once. Blood sampling took place at baseline, cycle 4 day 1, and cycle 7 day 1. The ends lost 4 bases at V and 4 bases at J; junction bases unmatched: 6. The germline V gene has CDR1 SGHNT and CDR2 YYREEE (reference sequence). This CDR3 region has 14 residues. This receptor was obtained from an adult with an advanced solid tumor such as melanoma, head and neck, liver or kidney cancer. Here the sequenced sample was CD4+ or CD8+ T cells sorted from blood, taken in a trial of the OX40 agonist ivuxolimab. V and J are TRBV5-4 and TRBJ2-7, with 9 nucleotides matching TRBD2. The CDR3: CASSRASGTYEQYF. Here the CDR3 DNA reads TGTGCCAGCAGCCGGGCTAGCGGGACTTACGAGCAGTACTTC.